This T cell receptor beta chain was identified in a study of cytomegalovirus exposure and HLA in healthy donors. Broader study findings: Immune exposure information available was restricted to CMV serostatus. A highly shared variant cluster was judged a likely technical artifact. It was shown in a later analysis that HLA-associated TCR beta chains were more clonally expanded than other, equally common chains. Some V segments (TRBV6-2 and TRBV6-3 among them) were excluded as indistinguishable.

The PCR contained 60 Vbeta and 13 Jbeta primers. Generated by immunoSEQ multiplex PCR, the TCRdb table keeps only in-frame clones and is missing some. The sample shows over 75,000 clones, approximately 9% of them seen only once. A remark on this clone: Its antigen is unidentified.

Germline values: CDR1 LGHNA, CDR2 YSLEER. The CDR3 spans 16 residues. Trimming cost V 4 bases and J 4 bases, with 17 bases left between them. The sequence derives from a man over 45 in good health and CMV-seropositive. Material for sequencing was PBMCs. V and J are TRBV4-3 and TRBJ1-3; a weak D match, TRBD1 (6 bases). The CDR3: CASSRNPGHPGNTIYF. Written as DNA, the CDR3 is TGCGCCAGCAGCCGAAATCCGGGACATCCCGGAAACACCATATATTTT.